This T cell receptor beta chain was identified during a study of vaccination and CD4 T cells after COVID-19. Study-wide context: Subjects got two shots of BNT162b2 or mRNA-1273 vaccine.

A remark on this clonotype: Antigen: not known.

This sample's treatment: roughly 10-day PBMC culture with coronavirus spike peptide pools or control peptides (ViraFEST assay). Once peptide pools had expanded antigen-specific T cells, ViraFEST sequenced TCRs. Sequence data for DNA of cultured CD4+ T cells were generated by the Oncomine TCR Beta short-read assay. Genomic DNA extraction was carried out from cultured CD4+ T cells. One entry per CDR3 protein, called by TCRdb with MiXCR from the PCR reads. The table includes 11,000 or so distinct CDR3 sequences, 53% detected once. V shed 4 bases and J shed 4 bases, with 16 bases lying between them. The CDR3 contains 15 residues. Germline CDR1 SGHNT, CDR2 YYREEE (reference sequence).

The TCR was taken from a human donor who had recovered from COVID-19. The chain has TRBV5-4 and TRBJ2-3; TRBD1 might be the D (6 bases). Sequencing input: CD4+ T cells from blood, cultured in vitro. CDR3 DNA sequence: TGTGCCAGCAGCAACTACCCAGGGGTTTCAGATACGCAGTATTTT. Translation gives CASSNYPGVSDTQYF.